The 15 T cell receptor beta chains listed next were all sequenced from one sample in a study of shared clonotypes between healthy human individuals. TCRdb keeps only in-frame clones here, not all; method: immunoSEQ multiplex PCR. The sample lists 730,000 or so clones; around 72% were seen once. Sequencing was carried out using memory CD4+ T cells sorted from blood. The sample's subset: CD45RA-negative fraction. The receptors were gathered from a woman aged 25-40 years in good health.

The V call is TRBV28, the J call TRBJ2-5; D possibly corresponds to TRBD1 (6 bases). V dropped 1 base and J dropped 3 bases, with 12 bases sitting between them. Germline assignment: CDR1 MDHEN and CDR2 SYDVKM. This CDR3 region has 15 residues. CDR3 region: CASSLLGAGEETQYF. CDR3 in DNA: TGTGCCAGCAGTTTATTGGGGGCAGGAGAAGAGACCCAGTACTTC. Full variable domain (missing parts from reference TRBV28 and TRBJ2-5): DVKVTQSSRYLVKRTGEKVFLECVQDMDHENMFWYRQDPGLGLRLIYFSYDVKMKEKGDIPEGYSVSREKKERFSLILESASTNQTSMYLCASSLLGAGEETQYFGPGTRLLVL.

This rearrangement joins TRBV5-6 to TRBJ2-1; TRBD2 agrees at 7 bases. With 0 bases clipped from V and 6 bases from J, the junction kept 9 bases outside the gene matches. From germline, CDR1 is SGHDT and CDR2 YYEEEE. This CDR3 spans 16 amino acids. The CDR3 reads CASSLGLALQGNEQFF. The CDR3 DNA is TGTGCCAGCAGCTTGGGACTAGCCCTTCAGGGCAATGAGCAGTTCTTC.

The CDR3 protein is CASSQGGLATEAFF. The DNA of the CDR3 is TGCGCCAGCAGCCAAGGGGGCCTCGCCACTGAAGCTTTCTTT. This chain connects TRBV4-1 to TRBJ1-1; tentative D call: TRBD1 (5 bases). The length of the CDR3 is 14 residues. V was pared by 1 base and J by 4 bases, with 10 bases between. The V gene's germline CDR1 is MGHRA and CDR2 YSYEKL.

The rearrangement uses TRBV19 and TRBJ2-7, with 9 bases lining up with TRBD1. The CDR3 contains 16 residues. In germline, CDR1 is LNHDA, CDR2 SQIVND (reference sequence). Losses at the gene ends were 7 bases for V and 6 bases for J; bases not matched to a gene: 16. The CDR3 protein is CASKPDGQGNFGEQYF. Here the CDR3 DNA reads TGTGCCAGTAAACCTGATGGACAGGGGAATTTCGGCGAGCAGTACTTC.

The CDR3 is CASSMRGHEQYF. The DNA for the CDR3 is TGTGCCAGTAGTATGAGGGGCCACGAGCAGTACTTC. The chain has TRBV19 and TRBJ2-7; TRBD1 or TRBD2 may be the D gene (5 bases each). V was clipped by 3 bases and J by 5 bases, with 8 bases between them. CDR1 is LNHDA and CDR2 is SQIVND in the germline V gene (reference sequence). The CDR3 consists of 12 residues.

The V gene is TRBV4-2, the J gene TRBJ1-4; 10 bases are shared with TRBD1. This CDR3 contains 16 residues. From germline, CDR1 is LGHNA and CDR2 YNFKEQ. The V gene end was trimmed by 3 bases and the J gene end by 8 bases; junction bases not matched to a gene: 9. The CDR3 loop reads CASSHSTGTGVEKLFF. CDR3 DNA: TGTGCCAGCAGCCACTCAACCGGGACAGGGGTCGAAAAACTGTTTTTT.

The CDR3 reads CASRTRLAGVGNEQFF. CDR3 coding DNA: TGTGCCAGCCGCACTCGACTAGCGGGAGTTGGGAATGAGCAGTTCTTC. This chain connects TRBV11-2 to TRBJ2-1, with TRBD2 matching over 12 bases. The CDR3 has 16 residues. The ends lost 8 bases at V and 7 bases at J; junction bases unmatched: 12. Germline CDR1 is SGHAT and CDR2 is FQNNGV.

The chain recombines TRBV5-1 with TRBJ2-7; 10 nucleotides align to TRBD2. Germline values: CDR1 SGHRS, CDR2 YFSETQ. Trimming removed 4 bases from V and 0 bases from J; junction bases left unmatched: 7. This CDR3 is built from 16 residues. CDR3 region: CASSDVLAGFSYEQYF. As DNA, the CDR3 is TGCGCCAGCAGCGATGTACTAGCGGGATTCTCCTACGAGCAGTACTTC. The entire variable domain, with the rest obtained from reference TRBV5-1 and TRBJ2-7, is as follows: KAGVTQTPRYLIKTRGQQVTLSCSPISGHRSVSWYQQTPGQGLQFLFEYFSETQRNKGNFPGRFSGRQFSNSRSEMNVSTLELGDSALYLCASSDVLAGFSYEQYFGPGTRLTVT.

The V and J genes are TRBV28 and TRBJ2-7; 10 bases are a match to TRBD2. In germline, CDR1 is MDHEN, CDR2 SYDVKM. V gave up 5 bases and J gave up 5 bases; unmatched junction bases: 12. This CDR3 spans 16 amino acids. The CDR3 is CASSATTASGSHEQYF. The DNA of the CDR3 is TGTGCCAGCAGTGCAACCACCGCTAGCGGGAGCCACGAGCAGTACTTC.

The chain combines TRBV29-1 with TRBJ2-5; 9 bases are a match to TRBD2. The J call could be wrong; TRBJ2-7 is a better fit for the DNA end. The CDR3 loop spans 14 amino acids. CDR1 SQVTM and CDR2 ANQGSEA come from the germline V gene. CDR3 sequence: CSVGLAVNSYEQYF. In nucleotides, the CDR3 is TGCAGCGTTGGACTAGCGGTAAACTCCTACGAGCAGTACTTC.

The rearrangement joins TRBV6-5 to TRBJ1-1; a weak D match, TRBD1 (5 bases). In germline, CDR1 is MNHEY, CDR2 SVGAGI. V was clipped by 0 bases and J by 4 bases, with 15 bases between them. This CDR3 is built from 16 residues. The CDR3 is CASSYSSGGEGTEAFF. DNA of the CDR3: TGTGCCAGCAGTTACTCGAGTGGAGGGGAGGGCACTGAAGCTTTCTTT.

This chain links TRBV5-4 with TRBJ2-3; 7 nucleotides line up with TRBD2. Germline V CDR1 and CDR2: SGHNT, YYREEE (reference sequence). This CDR3 region has 16 residues. Unmatched junction bases numbered 9, after V lost 3 bases and J lost 2 bases. In nucleotides, the CDR3 is TGTGCCAGCAGCTCCCGGGGGGTGGCCTCCACAGATACGCAGTATTTT. This encodes CASSSRGVASTDTQYF.

This rearrangement joins TRBV6-1 to TRBJ1-2; unclear D gene. Germline V CDR1 and CDR2: MNHNS, SASEGT. Trimming shortened V by 3 bases and J by 4 bases, and 9 bases separated the two germline ends. The CDR3 is 13 amino acids. Written as DNA, the CDR3 is TGTGCCAGCAGTGATTTCCTAGGCTATGGCTACACCTTC. Amino acid sequence: CASSDFLGYGYTF.

The chain uses TRBV5-1 and TRBJ2-1; D gene unclear. Looked up from germline, CDR1 is SGHRS and CDR2 is YFSETQ. This CDR3 spans 17 amino acids. Trimming removed 0 bases at V and 5 bases at J, with 18 bases between. The CDR3 DNA is TGCGCCAGCAGCTTGGGCGTGCTTGTTGGCGAGAACAATGAGCAGTTCTTC. Translation: CASSLGVLVGENNEQFF.

The gene calls are TRBV4-1 and TRBJ2-1, with D perhaps matching TRBD1 or TRBD2 (5 bases each). The V and J ends lost 0 bases and 5 bases respectively, with 14 bases between them. Germline CDR1 is MGHRA and CDR2 is YSYEKL. CDR3 size: 16 residues. CDR3 DNA sequence: TGCGCCAGCAGCCAAGACGCCGGGACCTCGAACAATGAGCAGTTCTTC. This gives the protein CASSQDAGTSNNEQFF.